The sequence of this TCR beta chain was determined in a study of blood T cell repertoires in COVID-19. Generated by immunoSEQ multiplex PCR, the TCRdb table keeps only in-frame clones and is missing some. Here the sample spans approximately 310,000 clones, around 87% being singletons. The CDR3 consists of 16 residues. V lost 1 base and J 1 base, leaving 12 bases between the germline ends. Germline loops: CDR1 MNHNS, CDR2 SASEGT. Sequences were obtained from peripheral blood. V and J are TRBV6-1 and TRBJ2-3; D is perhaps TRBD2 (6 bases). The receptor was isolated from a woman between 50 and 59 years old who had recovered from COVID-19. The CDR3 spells CASSEVRGGGTDTQYF. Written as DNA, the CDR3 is TGTGCCAGCAGTGAAGTTAGGGGCGGGGGCACAGATACGCAGTATTTT.